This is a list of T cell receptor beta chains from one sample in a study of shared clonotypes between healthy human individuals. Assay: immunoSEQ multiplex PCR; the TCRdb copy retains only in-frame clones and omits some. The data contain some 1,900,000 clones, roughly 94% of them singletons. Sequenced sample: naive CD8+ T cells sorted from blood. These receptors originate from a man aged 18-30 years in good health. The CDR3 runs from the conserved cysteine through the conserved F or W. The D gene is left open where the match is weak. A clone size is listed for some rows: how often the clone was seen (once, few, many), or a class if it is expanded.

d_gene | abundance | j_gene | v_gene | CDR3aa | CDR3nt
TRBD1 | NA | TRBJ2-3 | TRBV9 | CASSVGTGSTDTQYF | TGTGCCAGCAGCGTTGGGACAGGGAGCACAGATACGCAGTATTTT
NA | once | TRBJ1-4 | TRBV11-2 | CASSQGGFNEKLFF | TGTGCCAGCAGCCAGGGCGGGTTCAATGAAAAACTGTTTTTT
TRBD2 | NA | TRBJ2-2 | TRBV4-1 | CASSQEPSGGRTELFF | TGCGCCAGCAGCCAAGAACCCAGCGGGGGCCGTACGGAGCTGTTTTTT
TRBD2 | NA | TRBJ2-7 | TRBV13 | CASSLEADSGGPYEQYF | TGTGCCAGCAGCCTCGAAGCGGATAGCGGGGGCCCCTACGAGCAGTACTTC
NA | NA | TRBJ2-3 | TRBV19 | CAAGLDLSTDTQYF | TGTGCCGCGGGACTGGACCTTAGCACAGATACGCAGTATTTT
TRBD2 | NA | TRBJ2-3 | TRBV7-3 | CASSVTSGGADTQYF | TGTGCCAGCAGCGTAACTAGCGGGGGCGCAGATACGCAGTATTTT
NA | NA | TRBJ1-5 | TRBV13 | CASSLGRGNQPQHF | TGTGCCAGCAGCTTAGGACGGGGCAATCAGCCCCAGCATTTT
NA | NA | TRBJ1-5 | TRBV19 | CASSQASGQPQHF | TGTGCCAGTAGTCAGGCCAGCGGTCAGCCCCAGCATTTT
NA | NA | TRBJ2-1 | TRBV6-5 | CASRGGYYNEQFF | TGTGCCAGCCGAGGGGGATACTACAATGAGCAGTTCTTC
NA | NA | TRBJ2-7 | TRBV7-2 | CASSPAGSGYEQYF | TGTGCCAGCAGCCCCGCCGGTAGCGGCTACGAGCAGTACTTC
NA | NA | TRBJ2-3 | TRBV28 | CASSSGPTPISDTQYF | TGTGCCAGCAGTTCGGGACCGACCCCTATCTCAGATACGCAGTATTTT
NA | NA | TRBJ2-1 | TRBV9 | CASSVDRGAGNEQFF | TGTGCCAGCAGCGTAGATCGGGGAGCCGGGAATGAGCAGTTCTTC
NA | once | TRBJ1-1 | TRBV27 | CASSFGGLDTEAFF | TGTGCCAGCAGTTTCGGGGGCCTGGACACTGAAGCTTTCTTT
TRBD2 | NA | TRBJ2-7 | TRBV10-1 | CASSPGGEYEQYF | TGCGCCAGCAGTCCGGGAGGAGAGTACGAGCAGTACTTC
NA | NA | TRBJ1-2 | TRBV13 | CASSLLSGFQGYTF | TGTGCCAGCAGCTTACTATCCGGTTTTCAGGGCTACACCTTC
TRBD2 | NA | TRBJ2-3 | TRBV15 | CATSSPGLADTQYF | TGTGCCACCAGCTCACCGGGACTAGCAGATACGCAGTATTTT
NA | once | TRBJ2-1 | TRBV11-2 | CASSPVYINEQFF | TGTGCCAGCAGCCCGGTTTACATAAATGAGCAGTTCTTC